The text below deals with one TCR beta chain. Antigen unknown. The method was immunoSEQ multiplex PCR; TCRdb's version includes in-frame clones alone and lacks a portion of them. The sample gives roughly 70,000 clones, approximately 87% of which show up once; about a fifth is in the top ten. The sample is drawn from a study of T cells in localized non-small cell lung cancer. Points from the study as a whole: Multi-region tumor sequencing was not done, so intratumor heterogeneity could not be excluded. A denser population of T cells in blood accompanied longer overall survival. Adjacent lung exhibited a median of about 50 among the 100 most abundant tumor clones. Uninvolved adjacent lung showed higher T cell clonality than tumor.

The sequenced sample was peripheral blood, obtained before any cancer treatment. The origin of this receptor is a male donor older than 55 with stage III squamous cell lung carcinoma.

CDR3 protein: CASSVSASRGEKLFF. CDR3 in DNA: TGTGCCAGCAGCGTGTCAGCAAGCCGCGGGGAAAAACTGTTTTTT. The V call is TRBV7-2, the J call TRBJ1-4; D remains unclear. This CDR3 region has 15 residues. CDR1 SGHTA and CDR2 FQGNSA come from the germline V gene. The ends were cut back, 5 bases at V and 8 bases at J, with 18 bases in the middle.